These T cell receptor beta chains were read from a single sample in a study of blood T cell repertoires in COVID-19. Measured with immunoSEQ multiplex PCR; TCRdb has only the in-frame clones, and not every one. The sample shows 120,000 or so clones, around three quarters of them seen only once. The sequenced sample was peripheral blood. The receptors stem from a middle-aged man with active or convalescent COVID-19. Both conserved end residues are part of each CDR3. A D gene is named only where the DNA matches it firmly. Clone sizes are given selectively: once, few, many, or a class where the clone is expanded.

D: NA; V: TRBV2; J: TRBJ1-1; size: NA; CDR3: CASSGGGSEAFF; DNA: TGTGCCAGCAGCGGGGGAGGCAGTGAAGCTTTCTTT
D: NA; V: TRBV18; J: TRBJ2-7; size: NA; CDR3: CASSPPIRSYEQYF; DNA: TGTGCCAGCTCACCACCGATCAGGTCCTACGAGCAGTACTTC
D: TRBD2; V: TRBV6-4; J: TRBJ2-2; size: once; CDR3: CASRGPSGSAGELFF; DNA: TGTGCCAGCAGAGGACCTAGCGGGAGCGCCGGGGAGCTGTTTTTT
D: NA; V: TRBV29-1; J: TRBJ2-3; size: NA; CDR3: CSVEGYGGGTDTQYF; DNA: TGCAGCGTTGAAGGGTATGGGGGCGGGACAGATACGCAGTATTTT
D: NA; V: TRBV5-1; J: TRBJ1-6; size: NA; CDR3: CASSLVQGYNSPLHF; DNA: TGCGCCAGCAGCTTGGTACAGGGTTATAATTCACCCCTCCACTTT
D: TRBD1; V: TRBV18; J: TRBJ2-7; size: NA; CDR3: CASSPGQLSYEQYF; DNA: TGTGCCAGCTCACCGGGACAGCTCTCCTACGAGCAGTACTTC
D: NA; V: TRBV28; J: TRBJ1-6; size: NA; CDR3: CASSLPGQFNSPLHF; DNA: TGTGCCAGCAGTTTACCCGGACAGTTCAATTCACCCCTCCACTTT
D: NA; V: TRBV7-2; J: TRBJ1-5; size: once; CDR3: CASSLASGLQPQHF; DNA: TGTGCCAGCAGCTTAGCCTCAGGGCTACAGCCCCAGCATTTT
D: NA; V: TRBV28; J: TRBJ1-5; size: NA; CDR3: CASRATGNSNQPQHF; DNA: TGTGCCAGCAGGGCGACGGGGAATAGCAATCAGCCCCAGCATTTT
D: NA; V: TRBV15; J: TRBJ2-3; size: NA; CDR3: CATRGGPGAITDTQYF; DNA: TGTGCCACCAGGGGTGGCCCAGGGGCTATCACAGATACGCAGTATTTT
D: TRBD1; V: TRBV2; J: TRBJ1-6; size: NA; CDR3: CASRAPPDRGEELRSPLHF; DNA: TGTGCCAGCAGGGCGCCCCCAGACAGGGGAGAAGAATTACGGTCACCCCTCCACTTT
D: TRBD1; V: TRBV2; J: TRBJ1-5; size: NA; CDR3: CASSEGQGVTKQPQHF; DNA: TGTGCCAGCAGTGAAGGACAGGGGGTTACCAAGCAGCCCCAGCATTTT
D: TRBD2; V: TRBV5-1; J: TRBJ2-3; size: NA; CDR3: CASSFAGQPGGDTQYF; DNA: TGCGCCAGCAGCTTCGCGGGCCAACCGGGGGGAGATACGCAGTATTTT
D: NA; V: TRBV4-3; J: TRBJ1-6; size: NA; CDR3: CASSQDTRDSPLHF; DNA: TGCGCCAGCAGCCAAGATACGAGAGATTCACCCCTCCACTTT
D: TRBD1; V: TRBV28; J: TRBJ1-3; size: NA; CDR3: CASSSGTAGNTIYF; DNA: TGTGCCAGCAGCTCCGGGACAGCTGGAAACACCATATATTTT
D: TRBD1; V: TRBV13; J: TRBJ2-2; size: few; CDR3: CASSLDRGQGGTGELFF; DNA: TGTGCCAGCAGCTTGGACAGGGGGCAGGGGGGCACCGGGGAGCTGTTTTTT
D: TRBD2; V: TRBV5-1; J: TRBJ2-4; size: once; CDR3: CASSLGLGRPIIQYF; DNA: TGCGCCAGCAGCCTTGGACTAGGCCGGCCGATTATTCAGTACTTC
D: TRBD1; V: TRBV18; J: TRBJ1-1; size: NA; CDR3: CASSPTGGTEAFF; DNA: TGTGCCAGCTCACCCACAGGGGGCACTGAAGCTTTCTTT
D: TRBD1; V: TRBV9; J: TRBJ2-2; size: NA; CDR3: CASSPRDRGYSSGELFF; DNA: TGTGCCAGCAGCCCCCGAGACAGGGGTTACAGCAGCGGGGAGCTGTTTTTT
D: TRBD2; V: TRBV7-2; J: TRBJ2-2; size: few; CDR3: CASSLGLGSTGELFF; DNA: TGTGCCAGCAGCTTGGGACTAGGGAGCACCGGGGAGCTGTTTTTT
D: TRBD1; V: TRBV24-1; J: TRBJ2-1; size: NA; CDR3: CATSDPGQAGNNEQFF; DNA: TGTGCCACCAGTGACCCGGGACAGGCGGGAAACAATGAGCAGTTCTTC
D: NA; V: TRBV6-2/TRBV6-3; J: TRBJ1-2; size: NA; CDR3: CASSPLEVGYTF; DNA: TGTGCCAGCAGCCCTTTAGAGGTCGGCTACACCTTC
D: NA; V: TRBV11-2; J: TRBJ1-1; size: once; CDR3: CASRTENRNTEAFF; DNA: TGTGCCAGCAGGACCGAAAACAGGAACACTGAAGCTTTCTTT
D: NA; V: TRBV7-2; J: TRBJ2-5; size: NA; CDR3: CASSLDRKETQYF; DNA: TGTGCCAGCAGCTTAGACAGAAAAGAGACCCAGTACTTC
D: NA; V: TRBV2; J: TRBJ1-1; size: NA; CDR3: CASSGTIDTEAFF; DNA: TGTGCCAGCTCCGGGACAATCGACACTGAAGCTTTCTTT
D: TRBD2; V: TRBV19; J: TRBJ2-1; size: NA; CDR3: CASSGTSGGFSENEQFF; DNA: TGTGCCAGTAGTGGGACTAGCGGGGGGTTCTCGGAGAATGAGCAGTTCTTC
D: NA; V: TRBV5-4; J: TRBJ1-2; size: NA; CDR3: CASSPQQGFDGYTF; DNA: TGTGCCAGCAGCCCGCAACAGGGATTCGATGGCTACACCTTC
D: NA; V: TRBV7-9; J: TRBJ1-1; size: NA; CDR3: CASSSTQGNTEAFF; DNA: TGTGCCAGCAGCAGTACTCAGGGTAACACTGAAGCTTTCTTT
D: TRBD1; V: TRBV13; J: TRBJ1-6; size: NA; CDR3: CASTYLGDRGNSPLHF; DNA: TGTGCCAGCACCTACTTAGGGGACAGGGGGAATTCACCCCTCCACTTT
D: NA; V: TRBV7-2; J: TRBJ1-2; size: once; CDR3: CASSLAPGDYGYTF; DNA: TGTGCCAGCAGCTTAGCGCCAGGGGACTATGGCTACACCTTC
D: NA; V: TRBV28; J: TRBJ1-5; size: NA; CDR3: CASSLAGIQPQHF; DNA: TGTGCCAGCAGTTTAGCAGGGATTCAGCCCCAGCATTTT
D: NA; V: TRBV6-2/TRBV6-3; J: TRBJ1-1; size: NA; CDR3: CASSETALSAEAFF; DNA: TGTGCCAGCAGCGAGACGGCCTTGAGCGCTGAAGCTTTCTTT
D: NA; V: TRBV7-3; J: TRBJ2-7; size: NA; CDR3: CASSPEGGAYEQYF; DNA: TGTGCCAGCAGCCCCGAAGGCGGAGCCTACGAGCAGTACTTC